Below are 31 T cell receptor beta chains sequenced from a single sample in a study of blood T cell repertoires in COVID-19 (TCRdb year 2020). The library was produced with the immunoSEQ multiplex PCR assay. In its TCRdb copy, this immuneACCESS table keeps in-frame sequences only and misses some clones. Where compared with another copy, unresolved V genes explain less than half of these, and the others have no known cause. The sample profile shows over 200,000 clones; more than 75% of them were found once. Of the sample, 1.9% falls within the top ten clones. Sequencing input: peripheral blood. The origin of the receptors is a man aged 35 to 55 with active or convalescent COVID-19.

This chain links TRBV7-2 with TRBJ1-2; possibly TRBD1 for D (6 bases). Trimming took 6 bases from V and 2 from J, leaving 19 bases between them. The CDR3 contains 16 residues. CDR1 is SGHTA and CDR2 is FQGNSA in the germline V gene. In DNA, the CDR3 is TGTGCCAGCAGGCCAGCTGACAGGATTCCAAACTATGGCTACACCTTC. This encodes CASRPADRIPNYGYTF.

The gene calls are TRBV2 and TRBJ2-5; the match to TRBD1 covers 7 bases. CDR1 is SNHLY, CDR2 FYNNEI, per germline. V was pared by 6 bases and J by 5 bases, with 6 bases of the junction left unmatched. The CDR3 is 13 amino acids. The CDR3 DNA reads TGTGCCAGCAGCTATACAGGGGATGAGACCCAGTACTTC. Protein: CASSYTGDETQYF.

CDR3 residues: CASSVTSGDYNEQFF. The CDR3 bases are TGTGCCAGTAGTGTTACTAGCGGAGATTACAATGAGCAGTTCTTC. The rearrangement uses TRBV19 and TRBJ2-1; 8 bases agree with TRBD2. This CDR3 region has 15 residues. Germline assignment: CDR1 LNHDA and CDR2 SQIVND (reference sequence). J lost 4 bases, V lost 5 bases, and 7 bases had no gene match.

This clone was found once. The gene calls are TRBV18 and TRBJ1-1; 9 bases agree with TRBD1. The CDR3 covers 16 residues. Trimming cost V 5 bases and J 1 base; bases outside gene matches: 8. Germline CDR1 is KGHSH and CDR2 is LQKENI. The CDR3 spells CASSSRQGGRNTEAFF. The CDR3 nucleotides read TGTGCCAGCTCATCAAGACAGGGGGGAAGGAACACTGAAGCTTTCTTT.

This clone was found a few times. This sequence joins TRBV6-4 and TRBJ1-2; 8 nucleotides align to TRBD1. The germline CDR1 and CDR2 sequences are MRHNA and SNTAGT. The CDR3 spans 14 residues. J lost 8 bases, V lost 2 bases, and 7 bases had no gene match. DNA for the CDR3: TGTGCCAGCAGTGACGGGACAGGAGGGCGAGGCTACACCTTC. This gives the protein CASSDGTGGRGYTF.

The chain joins TRBV28 to TRBJ1-5; D is possibly TRBD1 (6 bases). The ends were cut back, 3 bases at V and 6 bases at J, with 18 bases in the middle. The CDR3 totals 16 residues. From germline, CDR1 is MDHEN and CDR2 SYDVKM. This CDR3 is CASSFLSTGSAQPQHF. In DNA, the CDR3 is TGTGCCAGCAGTTTCCTTTCGACAGGATCGGCTCAGCCCCAGCATTTT.

The chain has TRBV5-5 and TRBJ2-2; the D gene is possibly TRBD2 (5 bases). Germline values: CDR1 SGHKS, CDR2 YYEKEE (reference sequence). The CDR3 runs 17 residues. Trimming took off 1 base at V and 7 bases at J, with 20 bases between the two ends. In DNA form, the CDR3 reads TGTGCCAGCAGCTTGTTCGTGGGGAGAATCGACGTCGGGGAGCTGTTTTTT. It codes for CASSLFVGRIDVGELFF.

The chain joins TRBV27 to TRBJ1-4; weak D call: TRBD1 (5 bases). The CDR3 has 14 residues. The germline V and J ends were trimmed by 4 bases and 8 bases, with 14 bases remaining between them. The germline CDR1 and CDR2 sequences are MNHEY and SMNVEV (reference sequence). CDR3 protein: CASSSRGGTEKLFF. CDR3 in DNA: TGTGCCAGCAGTTCTCGAGGAGGGACGGAAAAACTGTTTTTT. The variable domain in full, completed from reference TRBV27 and TRBJ1-4, reads EAQVTQNPRYLITVTGKKLTVTCSQNMNHEYMSWYRQDPGLGLRQIYYSMNVEVTDKGDVPEGYKVSRKEKRNFPLILESPSPNQTSLYFCASSSRGGTEKLFFGSGTQLSVL.

This chain connects TRBV4-1 to TRBJ1-3, with 8 bases identical to TRBD1. The CDR3 is made up of 16 amino acids. V dropped 1 base and J dropped 4; count of bases not matched to a gene: 6. Germline assignment: CDR1 MGHRA and CDR2 YSYEKL. The CDR3 protein is CASSQVPQGAGNTIYF. The CDR3 bases are TGCGCCAGCAGCCAAGTACCCCAGGGGGCGGGAAACACCATATATTTT.

This chain links TRBV7-9 with TRBJ1-4; TRBD1 aligns across 7 bases. CDR1 and CDR2 from the germline V gene are SEHNR and FQNEAQ (reference sequence). Germline trimming cut 2 bases from V and 3 bases from J; bases unmatched to any gene: 12. The CDR3 has 18 amino acids. For the CDR3, the DNA is TGTGCCAGCAGCTTATCGGTACAGGGGTTCGGGGCTAATGAAAAACTGTTTTTT. This sequence encodes CASSLSVQGFGANEKLFF.

This chain uses TRBV9 with TRBJ2-5; the match to TRBD2 covers 11 bases. The CDR3 has 15 residues. From germline, CDR1 is SGDLS and CDR2 YYNGEE. V shed 3 bases and J 4 bases; nucleotides not matched to a gene: 5. This CDR3 is CASSGVLAGVETQYF. CDR3 bases: TGTGCCAGCAGCGGGGTACTAGCGGGGGTAGAGACCCAGTACTTC.

The rearrangement uses TRBV3-1 (or the pseudogene TRBV3-2) and TRBJ1-5, with D tentatively TRBD1 (5 bases). The germline V and J ends were trimmed by 6 bases and 5 bases, with 17 bases remaining between them. This CDR3 has 15 amino acids. Germline V gene lookup returns CDR1 LGHDT and CDR2 YNNKEL (reference sequence). The CDR3 DNA reads TGTGCCAGCAGTCAGATTAGGGGAGGCGATCAGCCCCAGCATTTT. This gives the protein CASSQIRGGDQPQHF.

V gene TRBV6-5 combines with J gene TRBJ2-7, with TRBD1 matching 8 bases. V lost 4 bases, J lost 2 bases, and 4 bases stayed unmatched. This CDR3 is 14 amino acids long. Germline values: CDR1 MNHEY, CDR2 SVGAGI. The CDR3: CASSSDRGPYEQYF. The CDR3 region has the DNA TGTGCCAGCAGTTCCGACAGGGGCCCCTACGAGCAGTACTTC.

The chain has TRBV28 and TRBJ2-1, with 8 bases that match TRBD2. CDR1 and CDR2 (germline): MDHEN, SYDVKM. J was trimmed by 0 bases and V by 6 bases; bases with no gene match: 4. This CDR3 contains 15 residues. CDR3 sequence: CASSSGGVSYNEQFF. CDR3 sequence (DNA): TGTGCCAGCAGCTCGGGGGGGGTCTCCTACAATGAGCAGTTCTTC.

The J gene is TRBJ2-2, the V gene TRBV9; D gene ambiguous. Germline CDR1 and CDR2: SGDLS and YYNGEE. With 4 bases removed from V and 0 bases from J, the gap between germline ends came to 7 bases. This CDR3 comprises 14 residues. Here the CDR3 DNA reads TGTGCCAGCAGCCCTTACTCGAACACCGGGGAGCTGTTTTTT. Translation gives CASSPYSNTGELFF.

This clone came up once. This rearrangement joins TRBV7-9 to TRBJ1-2; 9 nucleotides agree with TRBD1. This CDR3 spans 14 amino acids. V trimming: 1 base; J trimming: 4 bases; junction bases outside the gene matches: 1. CDR1 and CDR2 from the germline V gene are SEHNR and FQNEAQ (reference sequence). The CDR3 sequence is CASSLVGQGYGYTF. The CDR3 DNA reads as TGTGCCAGCAGCTTAGTGGGACAGGGCTATGGCTACACCTTC.

The chain uses TRBV24-1 and TRBJ1-2, with no clear D. Germline CDR1 reads KGHDR; CDR2 reads SFDVKD. Trimming took off 1 base at V and 8 bases at J, with 10 bases between the two ends. The CDR3 covers 13 residues. The CDR3, as DNA: TGTGCCACCAGTGATTTCCCCGGAGAAGGCTACACCTTC. This translates into CATSDFPGEGYTF.

The chain combines TRBV18 with TRBJ2-5; TRBD1 is a possible D gene (6 bases). Trimming removed 6 bases at V and 5 bases at J, with 16 bases between. The germline V gene has CDR1 KGHSH and CDR2 LQKENI. The CDR3 totals 14 residues. CDR3 protein: CASSVGQPPETQYF. The CDR3 DNA reads TGTGCCAGCTCCGTTGGACAGCCGCCGGAGACCCAGTACTTC.

V is TRBV18 and J is TRBJ2-3; the match to TRBD1 covers 9 bases. V gave up 5 bases and J gave up 1 base; unmatched junction bases: 4. CDR3 length equals 15 residues. The V gene's germline CDR1 is KGHSH and CDR2 LQKENI. The CDR3 sequence: CASSTRTGGTDTQYF. The CDR3, as DNA: TGTGCCAGCTCAACGAGGACAGGGGGCACAGATACGCAGTATTTT.

The chain links TRBV2 to TRBJ2-7; 8 bases fit TRBD1. The V and J ends lost 7 bases and 0 bases, in that order; junction bases with no gene match: 5. The CDR3 has 14 amino acids. Looked up from germline, CDR1 is SNHLY and CDR2 is FYNNEI. The DNA for the CDR3 is TGTGCCAGCAATGGGGACAGGTCCTCCTACGAGCAGTACTTC. Translated, it gives CASNGDRSSYEQYF.

The rearrangement links TRBV9 to TRBJ2-5; TRBD1 aligns across 7 bases. Germline lookup yields CDR1 SGDLS and CDR2 YYNGEE. Unmatched junction bases numbered 7, after V lost 3 bases and J lost 5 bases. The CDR3 is 14 residues long. This chain's CDR3 is CASSGHRGRETQYF. The CDR3 DNA reads as TGTGCCAGCAGCGGACACAGGGGAAGGGAGACCCAGTACTTC. Looking up the rest from reference TRBV9 and TRBJ2-5 gives the full variable domain: DSGVTQTPKHLITATGQRVTLRCSPRSGDLSVYWYQQSLDQGLQFLIQYYNGEERAKGNILERFSAQQFPDLHSELNLSSLELGDSALYFCASSGHRGRETQYFGPGTRLLVL.

This clone has just one count. This CDR3 is also generated by other DNA sequences in the sample. The J gene is TRBJ1-1, the V gene TRBV3-1 (or the pseudogene TRBV3-2); 9 nucleotides align to TRBD1. Looked up from germline, CDR1 is LGHDT and CDR2 is YNNKEL (reference sequence). Unmatched junction bases numbered 2, after V lost 4 bases and J lost 5 bases. This CDR3 spans 13 amino acids. CDR3 sequence reads: CASSRQGGTEAFF. CDR3 bases: TGTGCCAGCAGCCGACAGGGGGGGACTGAAGCTTTCTTT.

The DNA for the CDR3 is TGTGCCAGCAGACTCCGACAGGGTTCAGATACGCAGTATTTT. This gives the protein CASRLRQGSDTQYF. This chain connects TRBV7-8 to TRBJ2-3; 7 bases map to TRBD1. The trim removed 6 bases at V and 4 bases at J, leaving 7 bases unmatched. Germline V lookup: CDR1 SGHVS, CDR2 FQNEAQ. The CDR3 has 14 residues.

V and J are TRBV28 and TRBJ2-5; 7 bases fit TRBD1. From germline, CDR1 is MDHEN and CDR2 SYDVKM. V was pared by 7 bases and J by 3 bases, with 11 bases of the junction left unmatched. The CDR3 has 15 residues. The CDR3 reads CASNPQGTYEETQYF. For the CDR3, the DNA is TGTGCCAGCAACCCACAGGGGACGTACGAAGAGACCCAGTACTTC.

Here the CDR3 DNA reads TGTGCCAGTACCCTCTCCCCGGGGTTCGACACCGGGGAGCTGTTTTTT. Amino acids: CASTLSPGFDTGELFF. V and J are TRBV19 and TRBJ2-2; possibly TRBD2 for D (5 bases). Germline CDR1 reads LNHDA; CDR2 reads SQIVND (reference sequence). Trimming took off 7 bases at V and 3 bases at J, with 18 bases between the two ends. The CDR3 is 16 residues long.

This clone has only one observation. This chain links TRBV28 with TRBJ2-3; 9 bases map to TRBD2. This CDR3 spans 14 amino acids. Looked up from germline, CDR1 is MDHEN and CDR2 is SYDVKM. J gave up 4 bases and V 7 bases, and 6 bases lay outside the gene matches. Written as DNA, the CDR3 is TGTGCCAGCAAACGAGCGGGAGGCCCAGATACGCAGTATTTT. Encoded protein: CASKRAGGPDTQYF.

This clone appeared a single time. This sample also contains other DNA sequences that code for the same CDR3. This chain joins TRBV30 and TRBJ1-3; D ambiguous. CDR1 is GTSNPN and CDR2 is SVGIG in the germline V gene (reference sequence). The CDR3 runs to 14 residues. V was pared by 5 bases and J by 0 bases, with 11 bases between. The CDR3 here is CAWSTGSSGNTIYF. CDR3 coding DNA: TGTGCCTGGTCGACTGGCTCCTCTGGAAACACCATATATTTT.

The chain combines TRBV4-1 with TRBJ1-3, with D tentatively TRBD1 (6 bases). There are 16 residues in the CDR3. Germline V gene sequence: CDR1 MGHRA, CDR2 YSYEKL. V gave up 2 bases and J gave up 0 bases, with 11 bases separating them. The CDR3 sequence is CASSQSGALSGNTIYF. The CDR3 bases are TGCGCCAGCAGCCAATCAGGGGCCCTCTCTGGAAACACCATATATTTT.

V gene TRBV4-2 combines with J gene TRBJ1-3; possible D gene TRBD1, 5 bases. Trimming shortened V by 3 bases and J by 8 bases, and 17 bases separated the two germline ends. The CDR3 spans 15 residues. Per the germline V gene, CDR1 is LGHNA and CDR2 is YNFKEQ. The CDR3 DNA reads as TGTGCCAGCAGCCACCGCGGGGCAATGGAAGACACCATATATTTT. This codes for CASSHRGAMEDTIYF.

V and J are TRBV28 and TRBJ1-5; 8 bases match TRBD1. The trim removed 3 bases at V and 7 bases at J, leaving 11 bases unmatched. Germline V CDR1 and CDR2: MDHEN, SYDVKM. This CDR3 has 16 residues. CDR3 residues: CASSLVRQGLGQPQHF. In DNA, the CDR3 is TGTGCCAGCAGTTTGGTCCGACAGGGGTTAGGACAGCCCCAGCATTTT.

This rearrangement joins TRBV5-6 to TRBJ1-5; D remains ambiguous. The CDR3 runs 14 residues. Trimming removed 3 bases from V and 0 bases from J, with 7 bases in between. Germline V lookup: CDR1 SGHDT, CDR2 YYEEEE. CDR3 residues: CASSWSSSNQPQHF. The CDR3 region has the DNA TGTGCCAGCAGCTGGAGCTCTAGCAATCAGCCCCAGCATTTT.